One sample yielded the 27 T cell receptor beta chains listed below, sequenced in a study of blood T cell repertoires in COVID-19. Here immunoSEQ multiplex PCR was the method, and the copy in TCRdb shows in-frame clones only, minus some. The sample yields some 130,000 clones, about 80% seen once. Sequencing was performed on peripheral blood. All receptors come from a human donor in a cohort sampled during active COVID-19.

This clone has a single count. The J gene is TRBJ2-7, the V gene TRBV25-1, with a weak D call TRBD1 (6 bases). V lost 10 bases to trimming and J lost 0 bases, with 16 bases between them. This CDR3 comprises 14 residues. Germline CDR1 reads MGHDK; CDR2 reads SYGVNS. The CDR3 bases are TGTGCCACCAAGACAGGACCTAGCTCCTACGAGCAGTACTTC. Protein: CATKTGPSSYEQYF.

This clone was recorded once. V and J are TRBV6-1 and TRBJ2-7; TRBD2 matches 10 bases. CDR3 length: 15 residues. Per germline, CDR1 MNHNS and CDR2 SASEGT. V lost 1 base, J lost 0 bases, and 0 bases stayed unmatched. The CDR3 is CASSEGTSGSYEQYF. The CDR3 bases are TGTGCCAGCAGTGAAGGGACTAGCGGCTCCTACGAGCAGTACTTC.

This clone was seen at least ten times. In DNA, the CDR3 is TGTGCCACCCTCGGGACAGGGCACCATGGCTACACCTTC. Amino acid sequence: CATLGTGHHGYTF. V is TRBV10-3 and J is TRBJ1-2; 9 nucleotides align to TRBD1. Trimming cost V 10 bases and J 6 bases; bases outside gene matches: 9. CDR1 ENHRY and CDR2 SYGVKD come from the germline V gene. CDR3 length: 13 residues.

This clone was recorded once. The genes are TRBV25-1 and TRBJ2-2; 7 nucleotides align to TRBD2. This CDR3 contains 13 residues. Germline lookup yields CDR1 MGHDK and CDR2 SYGVNS. The trim removed 3 bases at V and 6 bases at J, leaving 1 base unmatched. The CDR3 nucleotides are TGTGCCAGCAGTGATCGGGGGGCCGGGGAGCTGTTTTTT. Amino acid sequence: CASSDRGAGELFF.

V gene TRBV9 combines with J gene TRBJ1-2; 11 bases match TRBD1. CDR1 is SGDLS and CDR2 is YYNGEE in the germline V gene. The length of the CDR3 is 14 residues. V lost 0 bases to trimming and J lost 7 bases; unmatched junction nucleotides: 2. The CDR3 is CASSVGGQGGGYTF. CDR3 nucleotide sequence: TGTGCCAGCAGCGTAGGGGGACAGGGGGGTGGCTACACCTTC. Filled out from reference TRBV9 and TRBJ1-2, the complete variable domain reads DSGVTQTPKHLITATGQRVTLRCSPRSGDLSVYWYQQSLDQGLQFLIQYYNGEERAKGNILERFSAQQFPDLHSELNLSSLELGDSALYFCASSVGGQGGGYTFGSGTRLTVV.

For the CDR3, the DNA is TGTGCCAGCAGCTCTTTCTACAGGGGGAAGAACACTGAAGCTTTCTTT. It is translated as CASSSFYRGKNTEAFF. The genes are TRBV7-9 and TRBJ1-1, with 8 bases aligning to TRBD1. Germline CDR1 and CDR2: SEHNR and FQNEAQ (reference sequence). Unmatched junction bases numbered 8, after V lost 4 bases and J lost 1 base. The CDR3 sequence is 16 residues long.

This clone has only a few counts. The CDR3 region has the DNA TGTGCCAGCAGTGAAGGCACAACAGGGTTAGGCCAGCCCCAGCATTTT. Its protein product is CASSEGTTGLGQPQHF. This chain connects TRBV6-1 to TRBJ1-5; D perhaps matches TRBD1 (6 bases). The CDR3 length is 16 residues. V lost 1 base, J lost 7 bases, and 17 bases lay in between. The germline V gene has CDR1 MNHNS and CDR2 SASEGT.

The CDR3 region is CASRRGQGARNTEAFF. The CDR3 coding sequence is TGTGCCAGCAGGAGGGGACAGGGGGCCAGGAACACTGAAGCTTTCTTT. The V call is TRBV2, the J call TRBJ1-1, with 12 bases lining up with TRBD1. V trimming: 6 bases; J trimming: 1 base; junction bases outside the gene matches: 6. The CDR3 extends over 16 amino acids. Germline V gene sequence: CDR1 SNHLY, CDR2 FYNNEI. The entire variable domain, with the rest obtained from reference TRBV2 and TRBJ1-1, is as follows: EPEVTQTPSHQVTQMGQEVILRCVPISNHLYFYWYRQILGQKVEFLVSFYNNEISEKSEIFDDQFSVERPDGSNFTLKIRSTKLEDSAMYFCASRRGQGARNTEAFFGQGTRLTVV.

The rearrangement joins TRBV30 to TRBJ1-2; no clear D. CDR1 is GTSNPN, CDR2 SVGIG, per germline (reference sequence). The CDR3 length is 13 residues. The V end lost 0 bases, the J end lost 0 bases, and 5 bases lay between the germline ends. This CDR3 is CAWSVRANYGYTF. The DNA for the CDR3 is TGTGCCTGGAGTGTGAGGGCTAACTATGGCTACACCTTC.

CDR3 protein: CASSLVGQTNYGYTF. The CDR3 DNA reads as TGTGCCAGCAGCTTGGTGGGACAGACTAACTATGGCTACACCTTC. The chain employs TRBV5-4 and TRBJ1-2; TRBD1 matches at 7 bases. V shed 0 bases, J shed 0 bases, and the junction held 2 bases outside the gene matches. The length of the CDR3 is 15 residues. The germline CDR1 and CDR2 sequences are SGHNT and YYREEE (reference sequence).

The rearrangement joins TRBV2 to TRBJ2-5; D is possibly TRBD2 (6 bases). CDR1 and CDR2 from the germline V gene are SNHLY and FYNNEI. The CDR3 is made up of 13 amino acids. V lost 7 bases and J lost 5, with 14 bases in between. The CDR3 coding sequence is TGTGCCAGCATGGGACTCCCGGGGGAGACCCAGTACTTC. It translates to CASMGLPGETQYF.

The table lists this clone with a count of one. This chain connects TRBV11-2 to TRBJ1-2; D not certain. This CDR3 has 15 amino acids. Trimming left V 2 bases short and J 5 bases short, with 15 bases between. Germline-derived CDR1 and CDR2 are SGHAT and FQNNGV. The CDR3, as DNA: TGTGCCAGCAGCTTACCATCAGGCCGGCTATATGGCTACACCTTC. Protein: CASSLPSGRLYGYTF.

There are a few counts of this clone. This CDR3 is also generated by other DNA sequences in the sample. The chain carries TRBV9 and TRBJ2-5; D unclear. Trimming left V 0 bases short and J 5 bases short, with 8 bases between. CDR3 length: 13 residues. The germline V gene encodes CDR1 SGDLS and CDR2 YYNGEE. CDR3 region: CASSVGLVETQYF. DNA of the CDR3: TGTGCCAGCAGCGTAGGGCTCGTCGAGACCCAGTACTTC.

This sequence joins TRBV9 and TRBJ2-5; 8 positions match TRBD2. The CDR3 runs to 17 residues. Germline V gene sequence: CDR1 SGDLS, CDR2 YYNGEE. With 10 bases clipped from V and 2 bases from J, the junction kept 19 bases outside the gene matches. In DNA, the CDR3 is TGTGCCCGCCGCGTCGGGGGCGGGGGGCACGCACAAGAGACCCAGTACTTC. This encodes CARRVGGGGHAQETQYF. The full variable domain, rest sourced from reference TRBV9 and TRBJ2-5, is DSGVTQTPKHLITATGQRVTLRCSPRSGDLSVYWYQQSLDQGLQFLIQYYNGEERAKGNILERFSAQQFPDLHSELNLSSLELGDSALYFCARRVGGGGHAQETQYFGPGTRLLVL.

In its sample, this clone was seen a few times. V and J are TRBV6-1 and TRBJ1-5; D remains ambiguous. This CDR3 has 16 residues. Trimming left V 4 bases short and J 0 bases short, with 13 bases between. CDR1 MNHNS and CDR2 SASEGT come from the germline V gene. CDR3 in DNA: TGTGCCAGCAGTGTTGGGCCAATTTATAGCAATCAGCCCCAGCATTTT. Amino acid sequence: CASSVGPIYSNQPQHF.

V is TRBV11-3 and J is TRBJ2-2; a possible D gene is TRBD1 (5 bases). In germline, CDR1 is SGHNT, CDR2 YENEEA. CDR3 length equals 15 residues. Trimming took 5 bases from V and 6 from J, leaving 16 bases between them. CDR3 sequence (DNA): TGTGCCAGCAGCCCCCCCAAGGCCAGGGCCGGGGAGCTGTTTTTT. It yields the protein CASSPPKARAGELFF.

This sequence joins TRBV10-2 and TRBJ2-2; 9 nucleotides match TRBD2. Unmatched junction bases numbered 3, after V lost 8 bases and J lost 2 bases. CDR1 is WSHSY, CDR2 SAAADI, per germline. CDR3 size: 14 residues. The CDR3 is CASRLAENTGELFF. In DNA, the CDR3 is TGCGCCAGCCGACTAGCGGAAAACACCGGGGAGCTGTTTTTT.

This clone was detected a few times. The chain employs TRBV19 and TRBJ1-5; the D is unclear. Germline V CDR1 and CDR2: LNHDA, SQIVND (reference sequence). The CDR3 runs to 13 residues. V was trimmed by 5 bases and J by 4 bases, leaving 9 bases between them. The CDR3 loop reads CASSGQINQPQHF. The CDR3 DNA follows: TGTGCCAGTAGTGGGCAGATTAATCAGCCCCAGCATTTT.

V and J are TRBV28 and TRBJ1-5, with unresolved D. Germline CDR1 is MDHEN and CDR2 is SYDVKM. This CDR3 has 13 residues. The V and J ends lost 2 bases and 3 bases respectively, with 5 bases between them. The CDR3 is CASSLPVNQPQHF. In nucleotides, the CDR3 is TGTGCCAGCAGTTTACCGGTCAATCAGCCCCAGCATTTT.

About this clone itself: Germline and junction disagree at one end, which may indicate a read error. V usage is TRBV3-1 (or the pseudogene TRBV3-2) and J usage is TRBJ2-2, with D tentatively TRBD1 or TRBD2 (7 bases each). This CDR3 region has 16 residues. Germline CDR1 is LGHDT and CDR2 is YNNKEL (reference sequence). CDR3 sequence reads: CPSCQGGGGRTGELFF. CDR3 nucleotide sequence: TGTCCCAGCTGCCAAGGGGGCGGGGGACGTACCGGGGAGCTGTTTTTT.

The chain couples TRBV30 to TRBJ2-1, with 7 bases lining up with TRBD1. The CDR3 is 16 amino acids. J gave up 1 base and V 1 base, and 7 bases lay outside the gene matches. The V gene's germline CDR1 is GTSNPN and CDR2 SVGIG (reference sequence). CDR3 region: CAWSGRGQVSYNEQFF. As DNA, the CDR3 is TGTGCCTGGAGTGGACGCGGACAGGTATCCTACAATGAGCAGTTCTTC.

The chain employs TRBV5-5 and TRBJ1-1; TRBD1 aligns across 7 bases. The V gene end was trimmed by 3 bases and the J gene end by 1 base; junction bases not matched to a gene: 3. CDR3 length equals 14 residues. Germline assignment: CDR1 SGHKS and CDR2 YYEKEE (reference sequence). The CDR3 loop is CASSWGQPNTEAFF. The CDR3 region has the DNA TGTGCCAGCAGCTGGGGACAGCCGAACACTGAAGCTTTCTTT.

The V gene is TRBV12-5, the J gene TRBJ2-3, with D maybe TRBD2 (6 bases). Germline V gene data show CDR1 as LGHNT and CDR2 as FRNRAP. The V end lost 2 bases, the J end lost 1 base, and 16 bases lay between the germline ends. The CDR3 totals 17 residues. The CDR3 protein is CASGLRIMREGTDTQYF. The CDR3 DNA sequence: TGTGCTAGTGGTTTGAGGATCATGAGGGAGGGCACAGATACGCAGTATTTT.

This rearrangement joins TRBV5-1 to TRBJ1-1; 8 bases align to TRBD1. This CDR3 is built from 16 residues. V lost 4 bases, J lost 0 bases, and 8 bases stayed unmatched. From germline, CDR1 is SGHRS and CDR2 YFSETQ. CDR3 sequence (DNA): TGCGCCAGCAGCCGACAGGGGTCCCCGGTGAACACTGAAGCTTTCTTT. Residues: CASSRQGSPVNTEAFF.

This clone has just one count. The rearrangement links TRBV7-9 to TRBJ1-3; possibly TRBD1 for D (5 bases). CDR1 and CDR2 from the germline V gene are SEHNR and FQNEAQ (reference sequence). Trimming removed 1 base at V and 0 bases at J, with 10 bases between. The CDR3 totals 16 residues. CDR3: CASSLDRGYSGNTIYF. In DNA form, the CDR3 reads TGTGCCAGCAGCTTAGATCGGGGGTACTCTGGAAACACCATATATTTT.

This clone was detected only once. The V gene is TRBV30, the J gene TRBJ2-2, with TRBD2 matching 7 bases. Trimming took 2 bases from V and 4 from J; bases not matched to a gene: 7. The CDR3 is made up of 15 amino acids. CDR1 and CDR2 from the germline V gene are GTSNPN and SVGIG (reference sequence). The CDR3: CAWSQGTSATGELFF. The CDR3 nucleotides read TGTGCCTGGAGTCAAGGAACTAGCGCCACCGGGGAGCTGTTTTTT. Based on the CDR3 plus reference TRBV30 and TRBJ2-2, the full variable domain is SQTIHQWPATLVQPVGSPLSLECTVEGTSNPNLYWYRQAAGRGLQLLFYSVGIGQISSEVPQNLSASRPQDRQFILSSKKLLLSDSGFYLCAWSQGTSATGELFFGEGSRLTVL.

This sequence joins TRBV28 and TRBJ2-7; D might be TRBD2 (5 bases). Germline V gives CDR1 MDHEN, CDR2 SYDVKM. V was pared by 3 bases and J by 5 bases, with 8 bases between. This CDR3 comprises 12 residues. Written as DNA, the CDR3 is TGTGCCAGCAGTTTTGGAGGAGACGAGCAGTACTTC. Residues: CASSFGGDEQYF.